This TCR beta chain is drawn from a study of OX40 agonist ivuxolimab in advanced cancers. As for the study in general: Patients got intravenous ivuxolimab at 0.01 to 10 mg/kg every 2 weeks. The diagnoses of dose-escalation patients were hepatocellular carcinoma, melanoma, renal cell or head and neck cancer. Findings and limits, study-wide: Dosing at 0.1 to 3.0 mg/kg was accompanied by clonal expansion of CD4+ and CD8+ blood T cells by week 6.

Sampling times: baseline, cycle 4 day 1, cycle 7 day 1. This table comes from immunoSEQ multiplex PCR, and its TCRdb copy is limited to in-frame clones, with some not included. The sample records some 81,000 clones, roughly 84% being singletons. The germline gives CDR1 SNHLY, CDR2 FYNNEI. V gave up 6 bases and J gave up 9 bases, with 18 bases separating them. This CDR3 is 14 amino acids long. In regard to this clone: Its target is unknown.

This TCR was recovered from an adult with an advanced solid tumor such as melanoma, head and neck, liver or kidney cancer. The gene calls are TRBV2 and TRBJ2-1; D is uncertain. This material consisted of CD4+ or CD8+ T cells sorted from blood, taken in a trial of the OX40 agonist ivuxolimab. DNA of the CDR3: TGTGCCAGCAGACCATATTCATCGGCCGGTGAGCAGTTCTTC. Translating it yields CASRPYSSAGEQFF.